The TCR beta chain described here comes from a study of T-cell memory formation after mild COVID-19. Germline CDR1 DFQATT, CDR2 SNEGSKA (reference sequence). Trimming cost V 5 bases and J 4 bases, with 23 bases left between them. The CDR3 has 16 residues. TCRdb reprocessed the 5' RACE reads via MiXCR and lists one record per CDR3 protein. The data show 550,000 to 600,000 distinct CDR3 sequences, 15% to 20% seen once. This receptor was taken from an adult woman who had mild COVID-19 (a few samples of this study predate the infection). Cell type and time point are not known. Specimen: PBMCs or a T cell subset sorted from them (not recorded which). J is TRBJ1-2 and V is TRBV20-1, with D perhaps matching TRBD1 (6 bases). DNA for the CDR3: TGCAGTGCTTCCTACCCAGGGGCGCACGGGGGCTATGGCTACACCTTC. Its translation is CSASYPGAHGGYGYTF.